Presented here are 6 T cell receptor beta chains from one specimen sequenced in a study of blood T cell repertoires in COVID-19 (dated by TCRdb to about 2020). The library was obtained by the immunoSEQ multiplex PCR assay. TCRdb took this table from immuneACCESS and kept in-frame rearrangements with V and J called. Such tables lack part of the clones; where checked against another copy, unresolved V genes explain under half of the gap, and the rest is unexplained. The sample records about 180,000 clones, roughly nine tenths of which are singletons. The ten largest clonotypes hold around 21% of the sample. Sample: peripheral blood. These receptors all stem from a man between 65 and 85 years old with active or convalescent COVID-19.

In its sample, this clone was seen a few times. This chain connects TRBV7-9 to TRBJ1-1, with TRBD1 matching over 10 bases. The J segment lost 5 bases and the V segment lost 5 bases, leaving 8 bases of the junction unmatched. This CDR3 has 15 amino acids. Germline V gene data show CDR1 as SEHNR and CDR2 as FQNEAQ (reference sequence). The CDR3 reads CASSPLRTGGTEAFF. The DNA for the CDR3 is TGTGCCAGCAGCCCACTGAGGACAGGGGGAACTGAAGCTTTCTTT.

This clone was detected only once. This chain joins TRBV4-1 and TRBJ2-1; TRBD2 is a possible D gene (5 bases). The CDR3 loop spans 15 amino acids. Germline lookup yields CDR1 MGHRA and CDR2 YSYEKL. The V end was cut by 0 bases, the J end by 2 bases, with 8 bases between. The CDR3 sequence is CASSQDRLTYNEQFF. The CDR3 bases are TGCGCCAGCAGCCAAGATCGACTAACCTACAATGAGCAGTTCTTC.

V usage is TRBV5-1 and J usage is TRBJ1-1; TRBD1 aligns across 7 bases. The trim removed 4 bases at V and 4 bases at J, leaving 16 bases unmatched. The CDR3 is 17 amino acids. The germline V gene has CDR1 SGHRS and CDR2 YFSETQ. The CDR3 nucleotides are TGCGCCAGCAGCACTCCCCGGGACAGTGGCCCCAGCACTGAAGCTTTCTTT. Protein product: CASSTPRDSGPSTEAFF.

The chain combines TRBV9 with TRBJ2-2; the D gene is possibly TRBD2 (6 bases). The CDR3 runs to 18 residues. Looked up from germline, CDR1 is SGDLS and CDR2 is YYNGEE. Trimming took off 3 bases at V and 4 bases at J, with 22 bases between the two ends. The CDR3 here is CASSAPPQGGVGTGELFF. The CDR3 nucleotides are TGTGCCAGCAGCGCCCCCCCCCAGGGAGGTGTGGGCACCGGGGAGCTGTTTTTT.

The CDR3 here is CASSPGTGGFYGYTF. The CDR3 DNA is TGTGCCAGCAGCCCGGGGACAGGGGGCTTCTATGGCTACACCTTC. This sequence joins TRBV11-2 and TRBJ1-2; 12 nucleotides align to TRBD1. V dropped 5 bases and J dropped 4; count of bases not matched to a gene: 5. This CDR3 is 15 amino acids long. Germline-derived CDR1 and CDR2 are SGHAT and FQNNGV.

V and J are TRBV5-5 and TRBJ1-5, with 7 bases aligning to TRBD1. With 4 bases clipped from V and 2 bases from J, the junction kept 21 bases outside the gene matches. CDR1 is SGHKS, CDR2 YYEKEE, per germline (reference sequence). The CDR3 loop spans 20 amino acids. This chain's CDR3 is CASSPSGGWLTRDRNQPQHF. CDR3 sequence (DNA): TGTGCCAGCAGCCCGTCAGGGGGATGGCTTACACGGGATCGCAATCAGCCCCAGCATTTT.